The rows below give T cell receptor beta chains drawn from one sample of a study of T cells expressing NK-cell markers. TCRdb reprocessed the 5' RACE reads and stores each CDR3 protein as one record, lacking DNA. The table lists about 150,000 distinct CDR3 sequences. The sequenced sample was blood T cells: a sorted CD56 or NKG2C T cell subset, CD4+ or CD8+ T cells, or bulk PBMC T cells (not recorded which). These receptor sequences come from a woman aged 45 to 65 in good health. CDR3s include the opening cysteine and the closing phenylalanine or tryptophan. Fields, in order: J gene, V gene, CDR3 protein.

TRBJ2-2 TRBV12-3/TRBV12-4 CASSPETGHPVSTGELFF
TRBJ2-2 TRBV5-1 CASSFSVDTGDLFF
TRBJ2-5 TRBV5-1 CASSGGLAGGETQYF
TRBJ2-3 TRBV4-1 CASSPPGDTQYF
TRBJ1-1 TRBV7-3 CASSLLTNTEAFF
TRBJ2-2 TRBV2 CASSDVGRSNTGELFF
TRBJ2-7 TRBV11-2 CASSLGTAYEQYF
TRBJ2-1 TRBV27 CASSPIAESSYNEQFF
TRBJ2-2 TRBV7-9 CASNTEDHQTGELFF
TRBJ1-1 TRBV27 CASSGQNFAEAFF
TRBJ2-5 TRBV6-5 CASSYSIVPGGRETQYF
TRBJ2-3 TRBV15 CATSTRVSTDTQYF
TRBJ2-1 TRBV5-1 CASSKGLAGGYNEQFF
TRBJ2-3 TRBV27 CASSPAAGGMDTQYF
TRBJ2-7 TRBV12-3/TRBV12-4 CASSFVTKGGEQYF
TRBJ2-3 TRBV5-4 CASSRTSGGGAQYF
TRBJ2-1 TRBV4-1 CASSHGEYNNEQFF
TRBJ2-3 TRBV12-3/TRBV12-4 CASSLGQGNKYF
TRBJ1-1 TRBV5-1 CASSLAGLEAFF
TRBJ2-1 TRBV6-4 CASSDSSGLYNEQFF
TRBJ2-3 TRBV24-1 CATSPGLAGADTDTQYF
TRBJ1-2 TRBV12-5 CASGHWEDYGYTF
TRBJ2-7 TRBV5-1 CASSDGRPHYEQYF
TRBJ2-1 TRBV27 CASTNGGNEQFF
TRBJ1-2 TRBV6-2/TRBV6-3 CASSYRFEFDYGYTF
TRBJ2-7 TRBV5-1 CASSGTSMSSYEQYF
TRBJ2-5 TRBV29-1 CSVEEASGIQETQYF
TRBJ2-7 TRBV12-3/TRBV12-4 CASSFAGREQYF
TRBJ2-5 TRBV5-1 CASSLRDYQETQYF
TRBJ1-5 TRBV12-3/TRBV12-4 CASRLGTSPYQPQHF
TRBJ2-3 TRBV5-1 CASSSQRTRSTDTQYF
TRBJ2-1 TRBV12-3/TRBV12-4 CASSLGTGSSYNEQFF
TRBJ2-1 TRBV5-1 CASSGVGATISYNEQFF
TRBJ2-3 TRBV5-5 CASSLGFGGASTDTQYF
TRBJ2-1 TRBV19 CASRLAGGGEQFF
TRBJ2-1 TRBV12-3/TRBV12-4 CASSVDSFVSYNEQFF
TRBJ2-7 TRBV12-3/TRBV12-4 CASSPHYYEQYF
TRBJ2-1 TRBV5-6 CASIYLVEGRGNEQFF
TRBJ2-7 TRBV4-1 CASSESRPYEQYF
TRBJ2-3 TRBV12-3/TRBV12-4 CASSFQGQTDTQYF
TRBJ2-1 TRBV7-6 CAVGRASSYNEQFF
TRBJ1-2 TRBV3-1 CASSHSTRSWAGYTF
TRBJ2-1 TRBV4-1 CASSQEPRETYNEQFF
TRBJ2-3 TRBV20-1 CSARASAGGTQYF
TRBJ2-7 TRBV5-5 CASSLIEWLADEQYF
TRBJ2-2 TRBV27 CASSLRDGAAGELFF
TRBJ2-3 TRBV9 CASSTGLAGSYTDTQYF
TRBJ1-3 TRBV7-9 CASSLEGSYTIYF
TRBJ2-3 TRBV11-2 CASSSLPRDTQYF
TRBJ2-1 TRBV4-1 CASSQVLAGNEQFF